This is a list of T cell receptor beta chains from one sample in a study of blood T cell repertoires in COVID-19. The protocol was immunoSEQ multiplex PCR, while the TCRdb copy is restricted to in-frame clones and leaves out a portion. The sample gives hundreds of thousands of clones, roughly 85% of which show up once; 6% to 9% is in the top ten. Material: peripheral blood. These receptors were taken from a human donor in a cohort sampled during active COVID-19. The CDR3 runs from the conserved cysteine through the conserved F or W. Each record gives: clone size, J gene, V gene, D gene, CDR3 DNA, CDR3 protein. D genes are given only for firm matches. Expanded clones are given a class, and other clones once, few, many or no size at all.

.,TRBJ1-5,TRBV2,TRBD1,TGTGCCAGTGGACAGGACCACTATAGCAATCAGCCCCAGCATTTT,CASGQDHYSNQPQHF
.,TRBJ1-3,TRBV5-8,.,TGTGCCAACAGGGACATTAGTGTCTCTGGAAACACCATATATTTT,CANRDISVSGNTIYF
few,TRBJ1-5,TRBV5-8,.,TGTGCCAGCAGCTCCGGTCCCAATCAGCCCCAGCATTTT,CASSSGPNQPQHF
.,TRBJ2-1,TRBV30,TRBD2,TGTGCCAGTTCGACTAGCGGCCCCTACAATGAGCAGTTCTTC,CASSTSGPYNEQFF
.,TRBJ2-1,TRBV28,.,TGTGCCAGCAGTTCCCATACAGGTATGAATGAGCAGTTCTTC,CASSSHTGMNEQFF
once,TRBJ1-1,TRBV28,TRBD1,TGTGCCAGCACCCCCACAGGGGGGTACACTGAAGCTTTCTTT,CASTPTGGYTEAFF
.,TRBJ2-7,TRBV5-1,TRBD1,TGCGCCAGCAGCTCGAATTCCGGGACAGCCTACGAGCAGTACTTC,CASSSNSGTAYEQYF
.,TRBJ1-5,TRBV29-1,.,TGCAGCGTTGAAGAAGACGGGAATCAGCCCCAGCATTTT,CSVEEDGNQPQHF
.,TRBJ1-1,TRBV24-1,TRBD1,TGTGCCATCGGGACAGTGACTGAAGCTTTCTTT,CAIGTVTEAFF
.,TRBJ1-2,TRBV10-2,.,TGCGCCAGCAGTGAAACACAGTTTAACTATGGCTACACCTTC,CASSETQFNYGYTF
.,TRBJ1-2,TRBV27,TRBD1,TGTGCCAGCAGTTTGGGGACAGAGTATGGCTACACCTTC,CASSLGTEYGYTF
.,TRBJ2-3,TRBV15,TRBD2,TGTGCCACCAGCACCCTCTCGGGGGGAGGTGAGGCAGATACGCAGTATTTT,CATSTLSGGGEADTQYF
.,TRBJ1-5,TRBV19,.,TGTGCCACCCGGGACAAGGGTCATAGCAATCAGCCCCAGCATTTT,CATRDKGHSNQPQHF
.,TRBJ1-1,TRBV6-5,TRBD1,TGTGCCAGCAGTTACCCAGACAGGGGTAAAGGCACTGAAGCTTTCTTT,CASSYPDRGKGTEAFF
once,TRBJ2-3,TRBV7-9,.,TGTGCCAGCAGCCAACGGACAGATACGCAGTATTTT,CASSQRTDTQYF
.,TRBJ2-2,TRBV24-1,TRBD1,TGTGCCACCAGTGATTTGCCCGGACAGGGATACACCGGGGAGCTGTTTTTT,CATSDLPGQGYTGELFF
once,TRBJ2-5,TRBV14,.,TGTGCCAGCAGCCCCCTTTCCCGGGGTTCGAGGGAGACCCAGTACTTC,CASSPLSRGSRETQYF
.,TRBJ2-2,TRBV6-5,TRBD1,TGTGCCAGCAATAGCCGGGACAGGAACACCGGGGAGCTGTTTTTT,CASNSRDRNTGELFF
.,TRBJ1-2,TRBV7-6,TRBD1,TGTGCCAGCAGCTTAGCCGGGACAGGAGGCAACTATGGCTACACCTTC,CASSLAGTGGNYGYTF
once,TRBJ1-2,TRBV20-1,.,TGCAGTGCTAGGGCAGTCTATGGCTACACCTTC,CSARAVYGYTF
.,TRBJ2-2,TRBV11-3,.,TGTGCCAGCAGCTCCAGGGTCACCGGGGAGCTGTTTTTT,CASSSRVTGELFF
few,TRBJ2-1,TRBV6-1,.,TGTGCCAGCAGTGAAGCAGAGAGCTCCTACAATGAGCAGTTCTTC,CASSEAESSYNEQFF
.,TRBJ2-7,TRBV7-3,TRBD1,TGTGCCAGCAGTCCGGGACAGGGCTACGAGCAGTACTTC,CASSPGQGYEQYF
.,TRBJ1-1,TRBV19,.,TGTGCCAGTAGTACACAGGGTATCGGCACTGAAGCTTTCTTT,CASSTQGIGTEAFF
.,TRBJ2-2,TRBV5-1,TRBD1,TGCGCCAGCAGCTTGACGGACAGGGCTAACGGGGAGCTGTTTTTT,CASSLTDRANGELFF
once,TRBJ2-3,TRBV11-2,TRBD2,TGTGCCAGCAGCCCCGGACTAGGAACAGATACGCAGTATTTT,CASSPGLGTDTQYF
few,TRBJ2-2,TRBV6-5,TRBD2,TGTGCCAGTCGGGGGGACACCGGGGAGCTGTTTTTT,CASRGDTGELFF
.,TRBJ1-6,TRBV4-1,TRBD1,TGCGCCAGCAGCCAACCGGACAGGGGAACCTATAATTCACCCCTCCACTTT,CASSQPDRGTYNSPLHF
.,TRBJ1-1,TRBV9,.,TGTGCCAGCAGCCCCGGAGGGCGGGGGCATGAAGCTTTCTTT,CASSPGGRGHEAFF
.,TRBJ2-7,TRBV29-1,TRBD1,TGCAGCGTGTCCCGGGACAGGGCCTCCTACGAGCAGTACTTC,CSVSRDRASYEQYF
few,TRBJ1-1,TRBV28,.,TGTGCCAGCACCCTGGGGGGGGCGGGGGTGAACACTGAAGCTTTCTTT,CASTLGGAGVNTEAFF
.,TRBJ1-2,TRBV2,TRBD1,TGTGCCAGCAGTAACTGGGAGACAGGGGCGTATGGCTACACCTTC,CASSNWETGAYGYTF
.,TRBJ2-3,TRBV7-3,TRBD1,TGTGCCAGCAGCCTAGGACAGGGGGGCCTCACAGATACGCAGTATTTT,CASSLGQGGLTDTQYF
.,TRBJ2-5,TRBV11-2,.,TGTGCCAGCAGCTTACTCCAAGAGACCCAGTACTTC,CASSLLQETQYF
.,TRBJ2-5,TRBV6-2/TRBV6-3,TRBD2,TGTGCCAGCAGTTACATTTTACGGGAAGGGACTAATTTCCAAGAGACCCAGTACTTC,CASSYILREGTNFQETQYF
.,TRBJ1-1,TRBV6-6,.,TGTGCCAGCAGTCCGAGGGAGACTGAAGCTTTCTTT,CASSPRETEAFF
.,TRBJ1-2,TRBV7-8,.,TGTGCCAGCAGCTTAGTGGGGGGGTCATACGGCTACACCTTC,CASSLVGGSYGYTF
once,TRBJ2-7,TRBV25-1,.,TGTGCCAGCAGTTTGGGGGCTCTCCAGTACTTC,CASSLGALQYF
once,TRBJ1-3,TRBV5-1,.,TGCGCCAGCAGCTTGGCAAAGACTACCTCTGGAAACACCATATATTTT,CASSLAKTTSGNTIYF
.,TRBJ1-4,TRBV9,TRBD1,TGTGCCAGCAGCGCGGGACAGGCAACTAATGAAAAACTGTTTTTT,CASSAGQATNEKLFF
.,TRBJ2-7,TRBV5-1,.,TGCGCCAGCAGCCAACCCGGGAATATCTACGAGCAGTACTTC,CASSQPGNIYEQYF
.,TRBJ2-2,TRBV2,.,TGTGCCAGCAGTGAGGGACTTAGGGAAGGGGAGCTGTTTTTT,CASSEGLREGELFF
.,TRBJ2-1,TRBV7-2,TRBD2,TGTGCCAGCAGCTTAGGCGGGGGTTTCGATGAGCAGTTCTTC,CASSLGGGFDEQFF
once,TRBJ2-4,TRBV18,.,TGTGCCAGCTCACCACCGGGACAAAAAAACATTCAGTACTTC,CASSPPGQKNIQYF
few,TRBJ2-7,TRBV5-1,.,TGCGCCAGCAGCTTGGAGGGCGGGGTTTCCTACGAGCAGTACTTC,CASSLEGGVSYEQYF
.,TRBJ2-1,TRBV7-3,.,TGTGCCAGCAGCTCCGGCTCCTACAATGAGCAGTTCTTC,CASSSGSYNEQFF
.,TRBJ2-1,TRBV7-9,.,TGTGCCAGCAGCTTGGGAGCGGCAACCTACAATGAGCAGTTCTTC,CASSLGAATYNEQFF
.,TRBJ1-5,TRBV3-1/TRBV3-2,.,TGTGCCAGCAGCCGGAGTATGGGGGGAAGCTTTCAGCCCCAGCATTTT,CASSRSMGGSFQPQHF
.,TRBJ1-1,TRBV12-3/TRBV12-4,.,TGTGCCAGCAGTTTTGAAGCGGGGATTGAAGCTTTCTTT,CASSFEAGIEAFF
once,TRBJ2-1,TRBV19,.,TGTGCCAGTAGTATAGTAGACAGCTCCTACAATGAGCAGTTCTTC,CASSIVDSSYNEQFF
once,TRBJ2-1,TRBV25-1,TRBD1,TGTGCCAGCAGTGTCTCCTCACAGGGGGATAAGGCCTACAATGAGCAGTTCTTC,CASSVSSQGDKAYNEQFF
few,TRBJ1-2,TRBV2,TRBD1,TGTGCCAAACAGGGGTTCGTAGACGATGGCTACACCTTC,CAKQGFVDDGYTF
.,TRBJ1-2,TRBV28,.,TGTGCCAGCAGTTCCATAGCTAACTATGGCTACACCTTC,CASSSIANYGYTF
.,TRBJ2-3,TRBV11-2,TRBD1,TGTGCCAGCAGCTCGTACAGGGGGGGCACAGATACGCAGTATTTT,CASSSYRGGTDTQYF
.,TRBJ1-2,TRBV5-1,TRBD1,TGCGCCAGCAACCATTCGACAGGGGACATCTATGGCTACACCTTC,CASNHSTGDIYGYTF
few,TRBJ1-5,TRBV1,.,TGCACCAGCAGCCAAGAGGAGTCCCAGCATTTT,CTSSQEESQHF
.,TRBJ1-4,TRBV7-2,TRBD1,TGTGCCAGCAGCTCACGAGGGACAGGGAATGAAAAACTGTTTTTT,CASSSRGTGNEKLFF
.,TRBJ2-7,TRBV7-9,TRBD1,TGTGCCAGCAGGCGGACAGGGGCTAGGCTCTCCTACGAGCAGTACTTC,CASRRTGARLSYEQYF
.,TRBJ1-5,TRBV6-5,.,TGTGCCAGCAGGCAGGGACTTCGTAATCAGCCCCAGCATTTT,CASRQGLRNQPQHF
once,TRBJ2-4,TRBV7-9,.,TGTGCCAGCAGCCTGGGACCGGAGGGGACTGAAAACATTCAGTACTTC,CASSLGPEGTENIQYF